Here is one TCR beta chain with its context. This clone was found once. The clone's antigen remains unknown. Per-base qualities were not stored, and no clone one base away is much larger. These data originate in a study of cytomegalovirus exposure and HLA in healthy donors (dated by TCRdb to the late 2010s). With regard to the full study: An earlier analysis of approximately 600 of the donors reported approximately 270 Gb of sequence data and about 100 million unique TCR beta sequences from 150 million to 200 million T cells. Approximately 300 gigabases of sequencing data and about 92 million unique TCR sequences made up an early release that covered over 550 HLA-typed donors. Of the roughly 390 genotyped donors, approximately 83% fell in the genetic ancestry cluster associated with self-reported Caucasian donors. The study aimed to test whether cataloging public T cell receptors could reveal signatures of past pathogen exposure. Using immunosequencing, the study profiled T cell repertoires from 500 to 800 subjects and related those repertoires to cytomegalovirus serostatus. Along with the approximately 650-subject first cohort, a separate validation cohort of roughly 110 different subjects was used. The study combined high-throughput TCR immunosequencing, statistical association of individual TCRs with disease status, and machine learning to predict cytomegalovirus infection status. A later analysis re-examined previously published TCR beta repertoires from roughly 650 donors and added high-resolution HLA genotyping to investigate patterns of TCR occurrence. The later analysis used no new phenotypic data to find candidate immune exposures, relying instead on TCR beta sequences and their occurrence across donors. In an earlier analysis of about 590 of the donors, high-throughput TCR beta sequencing was used to judge whether each TCR beta V gene segment behaved as functional or pseudogenic. Donor age, sex, ethnicity and CMV serostatus were collected together with the repertoire data. Genome-wide SNP genotypes for about three fifths of the 666 donors were used in a later genetic analysis, which treated that subset as a discovery cohort. Every discovery cohort repertoire had been produced on one sequencing platform. HLA typing included class I and class II loci at four-digit resolution. The number of donors typed differed by locus, with roughly 629-640 for A, B, C, DRB1 and DQB1, more than 500 for DQA1, over 600 for DPA1, and around 450 for DPB1. Because of strong linkage in the cohort, roughly 5 DR-DQ haplotypes were treated as single units for association and clustering. Among over 350 genotyped donors of the cohort, an average of 235,054 unique TCR beta nucleotide sequences were sequenced per donor, roughly 18% of them non-productive.

Library prep was done by the immunoSEQ multiplex PCR assay. For the multiplex PCR, a mixture combining 60 forward primers for TCR Vbeta segments and 13 reverse primers for TCR Jbeta segments was used. The CDR3 region of rearranged TCR beta genes was amplified from genomic DNA with a multiplex PCR assay. The Illumina HiSeq System was used to sequence the amplified TCR beta libraries as 87-base-pair reads. Turning to the authors' computational methods: In a later analysis, tens of millions of unique TCR beta chains were counted across the roughly 670 repertoires, and about 10 million of these chains were shared by at least two donors. Raw reads were error-corrected and collapsed into unique sequences with a nearest-neighbor algorithm that merged closely related sequences to remove PCR and sequencing errors. Alignment of CDR3 sequences to IMGT reference sequences was used to assign V, D and J gene segments. For a sequence to be retained, at least a six-nucleotide match to both a V gene segment and a J gene segment was required. Rearrangements were called productive when the CDR3 lacked stop codons and stayed in frame with V and J; all others were non-productive. CDR3 was defined according to IMGT convention as the region running from the second conserved V-encoded cysteine to the conserved J-encoded phenylalanine. The earlier analysis of about 530 of the donors excluded any sequence lacking an unambiguous match to a single V gene segment. In an earlier analysis of 450 to 750 of the donors, a V segment was called functional when productive rearrangements were above 56.7%, and segregating when the standard deviation between donors exceeded 5%. To diagnose cytomegalovirus status from the catalog of TCR beta chain sequences, a statistical classification framework was built. V and J gene assignment, in a later analysis, came from comparing TCR nucleotide sequences with IMGT/GENE-DB human TR gene sequences. The TCRdist pipeline was used in a later analysis to assign CDR3 sequences and most-parsimonious VDJ recombination scenarios. In a later analysis, each TCR beta chain was defined by its CDR3 amino acid sequence together with its V-gene family, and reads lacking a unique V-gene family were excluded. To address suspected cross-contamination and a sequencing artifact, a later analysis removed over 500 highly shared, low-generation-probability nucleotide sequences. In a later analysis, a clonal expansion index was calculated for each public chain from normalized within-repertoire ranks of inferred template counts. In a later analysis, generation probabilities were computed with a VDJ recombination model fitted to out-of-frame rearrangements, and the resulting probabilities were checked against IGoR. In a later analysis, TCR-TCR, TCR-HLA and TCR-CMV co-occurrence was scored with hypergeometric tests, and a repertoire-size bias correction was applied to TCR pairs. A later analysis estimated false discovery rates by permuting HLA or CMV assignments 20 times. A later analysis grouped co-occurring TCRs with DBSCAN, adding TCRdist sequence similarity when clustering within HLA-allele-positive subsets. Co-occurrence clustering excluded repertoires with fewer than 30,000 or more than 120,000 public chains, plus five with anomalous nucleotide sharing. The source is immuneACCESS, and TCRdb retained only in-frame sequences with V and J called. Part of the clones is not carried over; for the studies checked, unresolved V genes explain less than half of this, and the remainder is unexplained. The V and J calls and clone size were taken over from that table, and D and trimming were inferred from the DNA. This sample has roughly 150,000 clones in its table, and around 80% of those were observed once. Clones ranked in the top ten supply 1.5% to 1.7% of the sample.

Results the study describes overall, beyond this receptor: A later analysis associated 15,000 to 20,000 TCR beta sequences with specific HLA alleles at a false discovery rate of 0.05. According to a later analysis, most CMV-associated TCR beta chains appeared to be HLA-restricted, and the HLA associations seemed to be driven largely by CMV exposure. Presence/absence analyses assumed roughly uniform sequencing depth across donors, an assumption that may not hold. Compared with the 666-donor mean, donors in an Asian-associated ancestry cluster had fewer N-insertions in productive TCRs, according to a later genetic analysis. Because counts were too low, about 15 rarely observed V segments, including chromosome 9 orphons, were left out of the earlier analysis of about 500 of the donors. The study gave a list of about 170 TCR beta chains associated with cytomegalovirus. The authors suggested that the approach could potentially be generalized to other disease states and immunological phenotypes. Several of the top co-occurrence clusters appeared to be linked to parvovirus B19, influenza, CMV and Epstein-Barr virus, according to a later analysis. A later genetic analysis associated a missense DCLRE1C variant with V-gene and J-gene trimming of TCR beta chains, and an independent cohort replicated the association. Across donors, most TCR sequences were observed very rarely, whereas some public TCRs were present in many individuals. The cohort was sequenced for TCR beta chains only, and without alpha or paired-chain data the features that could be detected were limited. HLA typing was unavailable for some donors at each locus, so association tests used only the typed subset. Compared with equally common non-associated chains, HLA-associated TCR beta chains in a later analysis were more clonally expanded and had lower generation probabilities. A cluster of highly shared sequence variants was judged likely to be a technical artifact of the sequencing pipeline. When HLA alleles, especially DR and DQ, strongly co-occurred, TCR associations were difficult to assign to individual alleles. In an earlier analysis of around 500 of the donors, most TCR beta V segments appeared in productive rearrangements about 90% or about 30% of the time, broadly matching IMGT annotations. A few of the identified cytomegalovirus-associated TCR beta chains were confirmed in vitro to be specific for cytomegalovirus antigens. In both the original and validation cohorts, the classifier was reported to diagnose cytomegalovirus status with high specificity and sensitivity. A further reported finding was that TCR beta sequences accurately predicted the HLA-A and HLA-B alleles for most subjects in the first cohort. In a later analysis, the rate of TCR association differed among HLA loci, with DRB1 alleles having the most associated TCRs and HLA-C alleles having the fewest. CMV serostatus was the only immune exposure information available for the cohort. Linkage disequilibrium might explain the correlated functional status among segregating V segments, but an unknown experimental factor could not be excluded.

The cohort consisted of 600 to 750 healthy bone marrow donors. All cohort members were sampled while nominally healthy, although unrecorded immune exposures were likely present. The donor was CMV seronegative and was included in the group of a few hundred seronegative cohort members. Every donor gave a peripheral blood sample, and the peripheral blood mononuclear cells from that sample were used for TCR beta sequencing. The Qiagen DNeasy Blood Extraction Kit was used to extract genomic DNA from the blood cell samples. The material sequenced was PBMCs. The sequence came from a woman younger than 35 in good health and CMV-seronegative.

The CDR3 reads as follows: CASSHGTVMIHNEQFF. DNA sequence: TGTGCCAGCAGCCATGGGACAGTAATGATTCACAATGAGCAGTTCTTC. This chain is built from TRBV27 and TRBJ2-1; TRBD1 fits 7 bases in the junction. Germline trimming: 6 bases from V, 5 bases from J; junction bases outside gene matches: 13. CDR1 and CDR2, looked up from the germline V gene (reference sequence), are MNHEY and SMNVEV. The CDR3 runs 16 amino acids, cysteine and phenylalanine included. Only the CDR3 region is kept as DNA, spanning 48 bases read in frame from base 1.